The 17 T cell receptor beta chains presented below share a single source sample, sequenced in a study of T-cell memory formation after mild COVID-19. MiXCR was run by TCRdb on the 5' RACE reads, yielding one entry per CDR3 protein. The table records fewer than 250,000 distinct CDR3 sequences, roughly a tenth of them present only once. The sequenced material came from PBMCs or a T cell subset sorted from them (not recorded which). The receptor set was obtained from a man aged 18-30 years who had mild COVID-19 (a few samples of this study predate the infection). Cell type and time point are not known.

This clonotype was observed a few times. The chain carries TRBV28 and TRBJ2-5; maybe TRBD1 (6 bases). This CDR3 is built from 11 residues. Germline V gene lookup returns CDR1 MDHEN and CDR2 SYDVKM. V lost 9 bases, J lost 5 bases, and 10 bases lay in between. The CDR3 region is CASQRGETQYF. In DNA form, the CDR3 reads TGTGCCAGTCAAAGGGGGGAGACCCAGTACTTC.

This clonotype was observed a handful of times. The gene calls are TRBV14 and TRBJ2-5; D is unclear. Deletions cut 0 bases from V and 7 bases from J, with 12 bases between. This CDR3 is built from 14 residues. The germline gives CDR1 SGHDN, CDR2 FVKESK. CDR3 sequence reads: CASSQDFFTGTQYF. As DNA, the CDR3 is TGTGCCAGCAGCCAAGATTTTTTTACGGGGACCCAGTACTTC.

This clonotype was detected ten times or more. CDR3 sequence (DNA): TGTGCCAGCGAGGGGGGGACGGGGAATGGCTACACCTTC. Its translation is CASEGGTGNGYTF. The chain recombines TRBV25-1 with TRBJ1-2; D perhaps matches TRBD1 (6 bases). This CDR3 comprises 13 residues. V was trimmed by 8 bases and J by 6 bases, leaving 16 bases between them. Germline loops: CDR1 MGHDK, CDR2 SYGVNS.

This clonotype was seen a few times. The rearrangement joins TRBV6-5 to TRBJ2-3, with 8 nucleotides matching TRBD2. The germline gives CDR1 MNHEY, CDR2 SVGAGI. The CDR3 spans 16 residues. The trim removed 4 bases at V and 1 base at J, leaving 7 bases unmatched. The CDR3 nucleotides read TGTGCCAGCAGTTCGAAGCGGGGGATCGGCACAGATACGCAGTATTTT. It encodes CASSSKRGIGTDTQYF.

The V gene is TRBV5-1, the J gene TRBJ2-3, with TRBD2 matching 7 bases. The ends lost 4 bases at V and 3 bases at J; junction bases unmatched: 5. This CDR3 is built from 14 residues. The germline CDR1 and CDR2 sequences are SGHRS and YFSETQ. The CDR3 coding sequence is TGCGCCAGCAGCGTAAGCGGGGCGACAGATACGCAGTATTTT. Protein: CASSVSGATDTQYF.

This clonotype has more than one count but fewer than ten. V is TRBV4-2 and J is TRBJ2-5; D unclear. The CDR3 sequence is 14 residues long. Germline CDR1 LGHNA, CDR2 YNFKEQ. V lost 0 bases and J lost 4, with 9 bases in between. In DNA, the CDR3 is TGTGCCAGCAGCCAAGAGTGGACGGCAGAGACCCAGTACTTC. It yields the protein CASSQEWTAETQYF.

This clonotype occurred many times. The chain couples TRBV5-1 to TRBJ2-5, with TRBD2 matching 10 bases. The ends lost 0 bases at V and 2 bases at J; junction bases unmatched: 1. The CDR3 is 15 amino acids. The V gene's germline CDR1 is SGHRS and CDR2 YFSETQ. The CDR3 is CASSLERGGQETQYF. In DNA, the CDR3 is TGCGCCAGCAGCTTGGAGCGGGGGGGGCAAGAGACCCAGTACTTC.

This clonotype was counted only a few times. The CDR3 coding sequence is TGTGCCACCAGCCAGGATTTCTCTGGGGCCAACGTCCTGACTTTC. This translates into CATSQDFSGANVLTF. The gene calls are TRBV15 and TRBJ2-6; D is uncertain. Germline V gene data show CDR1 as LNHNV and CDR2 as YYDKDF (reference sequence). V lost 5 bases, J lost 0 bases, and 8 bases lay in between. The CDR3 sequence is 15 residues long.

This chain links TRBV18 with TRBJ1-1; the match to TRBD1 covers 7 bases. Germline CDR1 KGHSH, CDR2 LQKENI. This CDR3 has 15 amino acids. V shed 1 base, J shed 1 base, and the junction held 3 bases outside the gene matches. CDR3 in amino acids: CASSPLTGANTEAFF. In nucleotides, the CDR3 is TGTGCCAGCTCACCACTCACAGGGGCGAACACTGAAGCTTTCTTT.

This clonotype was detected only a few times. The rearrangement links TRBV6-5 to TRBJ2-7; the match to TRBD1 covers 8 bases. Per germline, CDR1 MNHEY and CDR2 SVGAGI. The V and J ends lost 2 bases and 7 bases, in that order; junction bases with no gene match: 10. The length of the CDR3 is 15 residues. The DNA for the CDR3 is TGTGCCAGCAGTTACCGGGGCCGGACAGGGTCTGAGCAGTACTTC. It translates to CASSYRGRTGSEQYF.

This clonotype was found a few times. The CDR3 region has the DNA TGTGCCAGCAGCCCCCCGGGCTCTGTTTATTCACCCCTCCACTTT. It yields the protein CASSPPGSVYSPLHF. The rearrangement links TRBV12-3 or TRBV12-4 to TRBJ1-6, with D hard to call. The CDR3 spans 15 residues. Trimming took 6 bases from V and 8 from J, leaving 17 bases between them.

This clonotype was found a few times. The CDR3 loop reads CASSPGALSYGYTF. In DNA, the CDR3 is TGTGCCAGCAGTCCCGGGGCTCTTAGCTATGGCTACACCTTC. The chain joins TRBV5-5 to TRBJ1-2, with D possibly matching TRBD1 (5 bases). Germline values: CDR1 SGHKS, CDR2 YYEKEE (reference sequence). Trimming stripped 5 bases from V and 4 bases from J, with 15 bases between. CDR3 length: 14 amino acids.

This clonotype was counted between two and nine times. The chain carries TRBV19 and TRBJ2-5, with unresolved D. V was pared by 4 bases and J by 5 bases, with 8 bases between. Germline assignment: CDR1 LNHDA and CDR2 SQIVND (reference sequence). The CDR3 extends over 12 amino acids. The CDR3 DNA sequence: TGTGCCAGTAGTAGACATCTGGAGACCCAGTACTTC. This gives the protein CASSRHLETQYF. Filled out from reference TRBV19 and TRBJ2-5, the complete variable domain reads DGGITQSPKYLFRKEGQNVTLSCEQNLNHDAMYWYRQDPGQGLRLIYYSQIVNDFQKGDIAEGYSVSREKKESFPLTVTSAQKNPTAFYLCASSRHLETQYFGPGTRLLVL.

V and J are TRBV27 and TRBJ1-6; D is ambiguous. The CDR3 loop spans 13 amino acids. CDR1 is MNHEY and CDR2 is SMNVEV in the germline V gene (reference sequence). V was pared by 5 bases and J by 7 bases, with 9 bases between. The chain's CDR3 is CASSANGNSPLHF. The DNA of the CDR3 is TGTGCCAGCAGTGCCAACGGCAATTCACCCCTCCACTTT.

This clonotype was counted a few times. This chain uses TRBV28 with TRBJ2-7; 7 nucleotides agree with TRBD2. The trim removed 11 bases at V and 2 bases at J, leaving 6 bases unmatched. CDR3 length: 12 amino acids. Germline V gene sequence: CDR1 MDHEN, CDR2 SYDVKM. The CDR3 sequence is CASGGTAYEQYV. CDR3 sequence (DNA): TGTGCCTCGGGAGGTACTGCCTACGAGCAGTACGTC.

In its sample, this clonotype was seen a few times. This rearrangement joins TRBV20-1 to TRBJ2-2, with a weak D call TRBD2 (5 bases). The CDR3 has 13 amino acids. The V end was cut by 6 bases, the J end by 4 bases, with 12 bases between. CDR1 and CDR2 (germline): DFQATT, SNEGSKA (reference sequence). The CDR3 loop is CSAKSGLTGELFF. The CDR3 nucleotides read TGCAGTGCGAAGAGCGGTCTCACCGGGGAGCTGTTTTTT.

This sequence joins TRBV7-3 and TRBJ1-1, with D perhaps TRBD1 (5 bases). This CDR3 has 16 residues. The ends were cut back, 5 bases at V and 7 bases at J, with 23 bases in the middle. CDR1 and CDR2 from the germline V gene are SGHTA and FQGTGA. This CDR3 is CASSQGRGTPTSEAFF. The CDR3 DNA is TGTGCCAGCAGCCAAGGACGGGGGACCCCCACTAGTGAAGCTTTCTTT.